Below are 29 T cell receptor beta chains sequenced from a single sample in a study of blood T cell repertoires in COVID-19. Using immunoSEQ multiplex PCR, the repertoire was profiled, and TCRdb retains in-frame clones only, with some absent. This sample has tens of thousands of clones, with around nine tenths found just once. Sequences were obtained from peripheral blood. The receptor source for this set is an elderly woman with active COVID-19.

The CDR3 bases are TGTGCCAGCAGTTACAGACTAGCGAATGAGCAGTTCTTC. This translates into CASSYRLANEQFF. The rearrangement uses TRBV6-5 and TRBJ2-1; TRBD2 matches 8 bases. Germline V CDR1 and CDR2: MNHEY, SVGAGI. The CDR3 consists of 13 residues. Trimming cost V 2 bases and J 7 bases; bases outside gene matches: 1.

This rearrangement joins TRBV6-2 or TRBV6-3 to TRBJ2-1; 8 bases fit TRBD2. The ends lost 2 bases at V and 8 bases at J; junction bases unmatched: 14. This CDR3 comprises 17 residues. Germline V gene lookup returns CDR1 MNHEY and CDR2 SVGEGT. This CDR3 is CASSYPPRGGRIDEQFF. CDR3 bases: TGTGCCAGCAGTTACCCACCCCGTGGCGGGAGGATCGATGAGCAGTTCTTC.

This rearrangement joins TRBV5-5 to TRBJ2-1; 9 bases agree with TRBD1. CDR1 SGHKS and CDR2 YYEKEE come from the germline V gene (reference sequence). The V gene end was trimmed by 2 bases and the J gene end by 6 bases; junction bases not matched to a gene: 6. The CDR3 contains 15 residues. The CDR3: CASSLMTGGVNEQFF. In DNA form, the CDR3 reads TGTGCCAGCAGCTTAATGACAGGGGGAGTCAATGAGCAGTTCTTC.

V usage is TRBV7-3 and J usage is TRBJ2-1; 8 positions match TRBD1. Germline V gene lookup returns CDR1 SGHTA and CDR2 FQGTGA. The J segment lost 7 bases and the V segment lost 5 bases, leaving 7 bases of the junction unmatched. CDR3 length: 14 residues. The CDR3 DNA sequence: TGTGCCAGCAGCCTCAGGGGGCTGGTGAATGAGCAGTTCTTC. Its protein product is CASSLRGLVNEQFF. The full variable domain, rest sourced from reference TRBV7-3 and TRBJ2-1, is GAGVSQTPSNKVTEKGKYVELRCDPISGHTALYWYRQSLGQGPEFLIYFQGTGAADDSGLPNDRFFAVRPEGSVSTLKIQRTERGDSAVYLCASSLRGLVNEQFFGPGTRLTVL.

The gene calls are TRBV5-1 and TRBJ2-1; 11 bases are a match to TRBD2. The CDR3 sequence is 15 residues long. Germline assignment: CDR1 SGHRS and CDR2 YFSETQ. V shed 3 bases, J shed 8 bases, and the junction held 7 bases outside the gene matches. This CDR3 is CASSSLAGVFYEQFF. In nucleotides, the CDR3 is TGCGCCAGCAGCTCACTAGCGGGAGTATTTTATGAGCAGTTCTTC.

Only one count was recorded for this clone. The J gene is TRBJ2-2, the V gene TRBV7-3; 11 bases are shared with TRBD2. The CDR3 is 16 amino acids. CDR1 is SGHTA and CDR2 is FQGTGA in the germline V gene. The V gene end was trimmed by 5 bases and the J gene end by 8 bases; junction bases not matched to a gene: 10. The CDR3 nucleotides are TGTGCCAGCAGCCCCCAACTAGCGGGAGTTTCTGGGGAGCTGTTTTTT. Translating gives CASSPQLAGVSGELFF.

This chain uses TRBV18 with TRBJ1-1; D possibly corresponds to TRBD1 (5 bases). Germline V gives CDR1 KGHSH, CDR2 LQKENI. CDR3 length: 15 residues. V lost 4 bases and J 5 bases, leaving 17 bases between the germline ends. The CDR3 bases are TGTGCCAGCTCACACTTGGGGGAGGGTGGAACTGAAGCTTTCTTT. Residues: CASSHLGEGGTEAFF. Using reference TRBV18 and TRBJ1-1 for the parts outside the CDR3, the full variable domain is NAGVMQNPRHLVRRRGQEARLRCSPMKGHSHVYWYRQLPEEGLKFMVYLQKENIIDESGMPKERFSAEFPKEGPSILRIQQVVRGDSAAYFCASSHLGEGGTEAFFGQGTRLTVV.

This clone came up a few times. This chain connects TRBV28 to TRBJ1-6; tentatively, D is TRBD1 (6 bases). This CDR3 spans 15 amino acids. V was trimmed by 3 bases and J by 8 bases, leaving 14 bases between them. Germline CDR1 MDHEN, CDR2 SYDVKM. The CDR3 DNA reads TGTGCCAGCAGTTTGGCAGGGGCGCCTCATTCACCCCTCCACTTT. It translates to CASSLAGAPHSPLHF.

V gene TRBV27 combines with J gene TRBJ2-3; no firm D call. The V end was cut by 8 bases, the J end by 4 bases, with 10 bases between. Germline-derived CDR1 and CDR2 are MNHEY and SMNVEV (reference sequence). This CDR3 comprises 12 residues. Here the CDR3 DNA reads TGTGCCAGCGCGATTTTGGCAGATACGCAGTATTTT. Protein: CASAILADTQYF.

The V call is TRBV5-5, the J call TRBJ2-3, with D tentatively TRBD2 (5 bases). V dropped 7 bases and J dropped 2 bases, with 14 bases sitting between them. Germline CDR1 is SGHKS and CDR2 is YYEKEE (reference sequence). This CDR3 contains 14 residues. The CDR3 region has the DNA TGTGCCAGCGCCGAGGGCAGAATCACAGATACGCAGTATTTT. Amino acid sequence: CASAEGRITDTQYF.

The J gene is TRBJ2-3, the V gene TRBV2; 8 bases are shared with TRBD1. Germline V gene data show CDR1 as SNHLY and CDR2 as FYNNEI. The V segment lost 1 base and the J segment 6 bases; nucleotides outside the gene matches: 12. CDR3 length: 17 residues. Here the CDR3 DNA reads TGTGCCAGCAGTGAAGGTCTGGGACAGGTCATTGGGGATACGCAGTATTTT. Protein: CASSEGLGQVIGDTQYF.

The rearrangement uses TRBV7-2 and TRBJ2-7; 10 bases are shared with TRBD2. CDR1 is SGHTA and CDR2 is FQGNSA in the germline V gene. V lost 4 bases to trimming and J lost 2 bases; unmatched junction nucleotides: 5. The CDR3 extends over 15 amino acids. The CDR3 DNA sequence: TGTGCCAGCAGCTCCCCCGGACTAGCGGCCTACGAGCAGTACTTC. It specifies CASSSPGLAAYEQYF.

This clone was seen only once. The conserved phenylalanine or tryptophan normally closing the CDR3 is absent here, so this likely arose from a read error. Because the CDR3's place on the DNA is in doubt, the DNA is left out and the CDR3 is given as listed by TCRdb. This chain uses TRBV12-2 with TRBJ2-7; the tabulated D call, TRBD2, remains unverified against the DNA. TRBV12-2 is classified as a pseudogene. Counting both end residues, the CDR3 totals 12 amino acids. This CDR3 is CAHRLYSYSPFT.

This clone was seen only once. The chain carries TRBV9 and TRBJ2-5, with D maybe TRBD2 (7 bases). CDR3 length: 19 amino acids. Trimming removed 3 bases at V and 1 base at J, with 25 bases between. CDR1 and CDR2 (germline): SGDLS, YYNGEE. The CDR3 spells CASSEPLGASGRGQETQYF. The DNA for the CDR3 is TGTGCCAGCAGCGAGCCCCTGGGGGCTAGCGGACGGGGCCAAGAGACCCAGTACTTC. Filled out from reference TRBV9 and TRBJ2-5, the complete variable domain reads DSGVTQTPKHLITATGQRVTLRCSPRSGDLSVYWYQQSLDQGLQFLIQYYNGEERAKGNILERFSAQQFPDLHSELNLSSLELGDSALYFCASSEPLGASGRGQETQYFGPGTRLLVL.

The rearrangement joins TRBV7-2 to TRBJ2-1; 15 bases agree with TRBD2. The CDR3 runs 16 residues. Trimming removed 5 bases from V and 7 bases from J; junction bases left unmatched: 6. Germline V gene data show CDR1 as SGHTA and CDR2 as FQGNSA. The CDR3 protein is CASSPTGTSGRNEQFF. The CDR3 coding sequence is TGTGCCAGCAGCCCAACCGGGACTAGCGGGAGGAATGAGCAGTTCTTC.

This chain uses TRBV5-1 with TRBJ2-5, with D perhaps matching TRBD2 (5 bases). This CDR3 spans 15 amino acids. In germline, CDR1 is SGHRS, CDR2 YFSETQ. The ends were cut back, 2 bases at V and 5 bases at J, with 16 bases in the middle. In nucleotides, the CDR3 is TGCGCCAGCAGCTTTAGTGACTACCTGAGGGAGACCCAGTACTTC. Translated: CASSFSDYLRETQYF. The full variable domain, completed using reference TRBV5-1 and TRBJ2-5, is KAGVTQTPRYLIKTRGQQVTLSCSPISGHRSVSWYQQTPGQGLQFLFEYFSETQRNKGNFPGRFSGRQFSNSRSEMNVSTLELGDSALYLCASSFSDYLRETQYFGPGTRLLVL.

The CDR3 region is CASSPQTGRTGELFF. CDR3 DNA: TGTGCCAGCTCACCCCAAACAGGGCGCACCGGGGAGCTGTTTTTT. The V gene is TRBV18, the J gene TRBJ2-2, with D perhaps matching TRBD1 (6 bases). CDR3 length: 15 amino acids. CDR1 is KGHSH, CDR2 LQKENI, per germline. V lost 3 bases and J 4 bases, leaving 12 bases between the germline ends.

The chain recombines TRBV21-1 with TRBJ1-5; TRBD1, the table's D call, was not compared with the DNA. TRBV21-1 is termed a pseudogene. This CDR3 region has 19 residues. The DNA for the CDR3 is TGTGCCAGCAGCAAAGTACGGCGGGGACAGGGGTCCAGCAATCAGCCCCAGCATTTT. Translating it yields CASSKVRRGQGSSNQPQHF.

This chain connects TRBV7-9 to TRBJ1-4; 11 bases fit TRBD1. Germline CDR1 SEHNR, CDR2 FQNEAQ (reference sequence). Trimming cost V 2 bases and J 6 bases; bases outside gene matches: 2. The CDR3 is 15 residues long. For the CDR3, the DNA is TGTGCCAGCAGCTTAAGGGACAGGGGGTATGAAAAACTGTTTTTT. It yields the protein CASSLRDRGYEKLFF.

V usage is TRBV9 and J usage is TRBJ2-3; D unresolved. Trimming removed 0 bases from V and 1 base from J, with 6 bases in between. The germline V gene has CDR1 SGDLS and CDR2 YYNGEE. This CDR3 is built from 14 residues. The CDR3 region has the DNA TGTGCCAGCAGCGTAGCGTCTGGCACAGATACGCAGTATTTT. Its protein is CASSVASGTDTQYF.

The chain joins TRBV4-1 to TRBJ2-3; possible D gene TRBD1, 6 bases. With 0 bases removed from V and 4 bases from J, the gap between germline ends came to 11 bases. The length of the CDR3 is 15 residues. Germline CDR1 and CDR2: MGHRA and YSYEKL. The CDR3 DNA is TGCGCCAGCAGCCAAGATCGACAGGCTTCAGATACGCAGTATTTT. Translating gives CASSQDRQASDTQYF.

V is TRBV5-1 and J is TRBJ2-3; 7 nucleotides match TRBD2. Germline CDR1 is SGHRS and CDR2 is YFSETQ. V shed 0 bases, J shed 3 bases, and the junction held 4 bases outside the gene matches. The CDR3 consists of 15 residues. The CDR3 nucleotides read TGCGCCAGCAGCTTGGCCGGGGGGTTAACAGATACGCAGTATTTT. This sequence encodes CASSLAGGLTDTQYF.

The V and J genes are TRBV3-1 (or the pseudogene TRBV3-2) and TRBJ2-7, with TRBD1 identical over 9 bases. V shed 6 bases and J 3 bases; nucleotides not matched to a gene: 6. Per the germline V gene, CDR1 is LGHDT and CDR2 is YNNKEL (reference sequence). This CDR3 spans 14 amino acids. In nucleotides, the CDR3 is TGTGCCAGCAGTCAATGGGACAGGGACTACGAGCAGTACTTC. It is translated as CASSQWDRDYEQYF.

The chain is built from TRBV9 and TRBJ2-7; weak D call: TRBD2 (5 bases). V was shortened by 0 bases and J by 5 bases, with 12 bases between the two germline ends. The CDR3 extends over 14 amino acids. In germline, CDR1 is SGDLS, CDR2 YYNGEE. CDR3 sequence (DNA): TGTGCCAGCAGCGTAGATCCGGGATCGGACGAGCAGTACTTC. Translated: CASSVDPGSDEQYF.

V and J are TRBV5-6 and TRBJ1-2, with D possibly TRBD1 on 5 matching bases. The length of the CDR3 is 14 residues. Germline V gene data show CDR1 as SGHDT and CDR2 as YYEEEE. Trimming cost V 3 bases and J 5 bases, with 14 bases left between them. CDR3 loop: CASSWGRMEYGYTF. Written as DNA, the CDR3 is TGTGCCAGCAGCTGGGGCAGAATGGAGTATGGCTACACCTTC.

Only one count was recorded for this clone. This chain joins TRBV20-1 and TRBJ2-3; TRBD2 aligns across 9 bases. The V gene's germline CDR1 is DFQATT and CDR2 SNEGSKA (reference sequence). V gave up 3 bases and J gave up 6 bases; unmatched junction bases: 7. This CDR3 has 14 residues. The CDR3 here is CSASRREGPDTQYF. The CDR3 nucleotides read TGCAGTGCTAGTCGGCGGGAGGGCCCGGATACGCAGTATTTT.

The V and J genes are TRBV7-9 and TRBJ1-2; 7 nucleotides align to TRBD1. The length of the CDR3 is 13 residues. V lost 4 bases to trimming and J lost 5 bases; unmatched junction nucleotides: 4. Germline loops: CDR1 SEHNR, CDR2 FQNEAQ (reference sequence). As DNA, the CDR3 is TGTGCCAGCAGCTGGCGACAGGGATATGGCTACACCTTC. Translated: CASSWRQGYGYTF. The entire variable domain, with the rest obtained from reference TRBV7-9 and TRBJ1-2, is as follows: DTGVSQNPRHKITKRGQNVTFRCDPISEHNRLYWYRQTLGQGPEFLTYFQNEAQLEKSRLLSDRFSAERPKGSFSTLEIQRTEQGDSAMYLCASSWRQGYGYTFGSGTRLTVV.

The rearrangement uses TRBV5-8 and TRBJ1-2, with TRBD1 identical over 7 bases. Per the germline V gene, CDR1 is SGHTS and CDR2 is YDEGEE. The CDR3 sequence is 13 residues long. The ends lost 4 bases at V and 4 bases at J; junction bases unmatched: 4. The DNA of the CDR3 is TGTGCCAGCAGCCTGGGGACAGTCTATGGCTACACCTTC. Protein product: CASSLGTVYGYTF.

This clone appeared a single time. This chain links TRBV9 with TRBJ2-7, with 10 nucleotides matching TRBD1. The germline V gene has CDR1 SGDLS and CDR2 YYNGEE. The CDR3 covers 15 residues. V lost 4 bases, J lost 2 bases, and 6 bases stayed unmatched. CDR3 region: CASSSRQGATYEQYF. Here the CDR3 DNA reads TGTGCCAGCAGCTCACGACAGGGGGCTACCTACGAGCAGTACTTC.